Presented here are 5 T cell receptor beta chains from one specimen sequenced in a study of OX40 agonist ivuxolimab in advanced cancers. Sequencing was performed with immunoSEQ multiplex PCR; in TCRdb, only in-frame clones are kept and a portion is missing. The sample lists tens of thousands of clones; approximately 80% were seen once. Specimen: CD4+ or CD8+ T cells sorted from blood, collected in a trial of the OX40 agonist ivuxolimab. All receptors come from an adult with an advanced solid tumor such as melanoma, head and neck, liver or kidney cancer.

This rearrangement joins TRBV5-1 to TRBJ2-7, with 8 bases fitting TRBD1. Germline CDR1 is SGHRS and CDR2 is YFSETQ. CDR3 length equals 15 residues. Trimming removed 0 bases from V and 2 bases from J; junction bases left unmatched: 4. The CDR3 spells CASSLGQGATYEQYF. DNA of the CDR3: TGCGCCAGCAGCTTGGGGCAGGGGGCGACCTACGAGCAGTACTTC.

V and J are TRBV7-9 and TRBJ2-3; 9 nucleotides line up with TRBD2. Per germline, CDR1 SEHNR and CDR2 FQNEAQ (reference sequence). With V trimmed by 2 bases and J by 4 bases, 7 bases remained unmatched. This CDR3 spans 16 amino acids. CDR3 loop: CASSLIASGVSDTQYF. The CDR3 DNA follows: TGTGCCAGCAGCTTAATCGCTAGCGGGGTGTCAGATACGCAGTATTTT.

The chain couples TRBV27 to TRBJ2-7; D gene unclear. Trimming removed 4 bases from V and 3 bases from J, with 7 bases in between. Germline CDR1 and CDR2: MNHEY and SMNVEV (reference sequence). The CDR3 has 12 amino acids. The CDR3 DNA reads TGTGCCAGCAGTTACCCCGGCTACGAGCAGTACTTC. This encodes CASSYPGYEQYF.

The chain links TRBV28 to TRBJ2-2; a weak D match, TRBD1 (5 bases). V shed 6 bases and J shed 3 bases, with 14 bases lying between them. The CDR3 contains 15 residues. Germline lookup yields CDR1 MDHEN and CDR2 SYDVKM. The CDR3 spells CASSDTRQHTGELFF. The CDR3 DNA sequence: TGTGCCAGCAGCGACACCCGACAGCACACCGGGGAGCTGTTTTTT.

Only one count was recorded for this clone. The CDR3 spells CASSIGGNSPLHF. The CDR3 nucleotides read TGTGCCAGCAGTATCGGGGGTAATTCACCCCTCCACTTT. This chain links TRBV6-5 with TRBJ1-6; D may be TRBD1 (5 bases). CDR1 is MNHEY and CDR2 is SVGAGI in the germline V gene. Trimming removed 5 bases from V and 6 bases from J, with 8 bases in between. This CDR3 region has 13 residues.